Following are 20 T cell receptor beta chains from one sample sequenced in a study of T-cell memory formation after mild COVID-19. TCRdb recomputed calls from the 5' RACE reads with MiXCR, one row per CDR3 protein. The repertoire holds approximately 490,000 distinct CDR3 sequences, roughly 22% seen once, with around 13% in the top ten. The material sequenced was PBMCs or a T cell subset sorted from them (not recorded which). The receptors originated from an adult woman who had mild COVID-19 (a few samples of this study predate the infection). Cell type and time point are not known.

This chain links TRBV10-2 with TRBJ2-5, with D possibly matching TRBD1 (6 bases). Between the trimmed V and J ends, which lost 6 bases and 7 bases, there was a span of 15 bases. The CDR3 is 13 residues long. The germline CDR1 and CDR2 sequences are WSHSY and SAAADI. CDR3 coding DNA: TGCGCCAGCAGCCCCCAGGGGTGGGGGACCCAGTACTTC. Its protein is CASSPQGWGTQYF.

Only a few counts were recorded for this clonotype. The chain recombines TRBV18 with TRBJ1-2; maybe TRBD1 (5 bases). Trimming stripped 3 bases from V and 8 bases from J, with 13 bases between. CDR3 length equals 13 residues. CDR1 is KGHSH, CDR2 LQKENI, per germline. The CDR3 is CASSPRERDGYTF. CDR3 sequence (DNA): TGTGCCAGCTCACCCCGGGAAAGGGACGGCTACACCTTC.

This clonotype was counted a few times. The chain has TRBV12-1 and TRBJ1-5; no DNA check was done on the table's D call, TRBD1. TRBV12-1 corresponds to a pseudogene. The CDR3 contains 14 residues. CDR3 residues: CASSLDRRNQPQHF. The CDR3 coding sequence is TGTGCCAGCAGCTTAGACAGGCGCAATCAGCCCCAGCATTTT.

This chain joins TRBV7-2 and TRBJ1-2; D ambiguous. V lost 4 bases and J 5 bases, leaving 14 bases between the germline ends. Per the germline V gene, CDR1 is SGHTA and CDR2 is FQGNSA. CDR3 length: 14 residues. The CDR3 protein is CASSSRLGGYGYTF. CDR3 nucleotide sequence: TGTGCCAGCAGCTCCCGCTTGGGTGGTTATGGCTACACCTTC.

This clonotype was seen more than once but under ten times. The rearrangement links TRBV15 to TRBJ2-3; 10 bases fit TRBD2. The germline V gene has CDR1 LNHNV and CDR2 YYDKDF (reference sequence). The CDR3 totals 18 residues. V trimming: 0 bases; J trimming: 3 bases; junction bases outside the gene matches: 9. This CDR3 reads CATSRDRLTSGPTDTQYF. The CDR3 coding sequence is TGTGCCACCAGCAGAGATCGGTTGACTAGCGGGCCTACAGATACGCAGTATTTT.

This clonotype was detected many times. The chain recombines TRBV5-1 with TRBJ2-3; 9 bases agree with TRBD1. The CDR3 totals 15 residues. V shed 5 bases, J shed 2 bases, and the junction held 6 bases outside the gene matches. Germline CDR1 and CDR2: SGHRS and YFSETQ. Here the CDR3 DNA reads TGCGCCAGCAGAGAGACAGGGGGAATCACAGATACGCAGTATTTT. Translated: CASRETGGITDTQYF.

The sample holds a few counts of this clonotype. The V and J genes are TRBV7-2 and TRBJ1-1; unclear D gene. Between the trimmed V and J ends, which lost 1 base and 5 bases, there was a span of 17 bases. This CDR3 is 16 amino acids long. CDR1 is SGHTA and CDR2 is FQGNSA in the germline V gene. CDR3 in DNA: TGTGCCAGCAGCTTAGGCCCTCTGAAACTGGGGACTGAAGCTTTCTTT. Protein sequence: CASSLGPLKLGTEAFF.

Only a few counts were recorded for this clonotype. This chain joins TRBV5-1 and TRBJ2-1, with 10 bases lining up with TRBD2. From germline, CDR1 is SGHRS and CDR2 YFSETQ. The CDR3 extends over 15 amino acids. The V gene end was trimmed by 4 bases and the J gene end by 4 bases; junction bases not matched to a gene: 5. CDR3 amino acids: CASSTASGGYNEQFF. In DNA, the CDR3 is TGCGCCAGCAGCACCGCTAGCGGGGGATACAATGAGCAGTTCTTC.

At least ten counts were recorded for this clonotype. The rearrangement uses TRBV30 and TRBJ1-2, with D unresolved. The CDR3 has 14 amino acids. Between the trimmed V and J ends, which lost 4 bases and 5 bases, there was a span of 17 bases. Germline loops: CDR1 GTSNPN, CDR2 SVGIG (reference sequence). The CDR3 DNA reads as TGTGCCTGGAAAGCCGGACGTGCGGGATATGGCTACACCTTC. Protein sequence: CAWKAGRAGYGYTF.

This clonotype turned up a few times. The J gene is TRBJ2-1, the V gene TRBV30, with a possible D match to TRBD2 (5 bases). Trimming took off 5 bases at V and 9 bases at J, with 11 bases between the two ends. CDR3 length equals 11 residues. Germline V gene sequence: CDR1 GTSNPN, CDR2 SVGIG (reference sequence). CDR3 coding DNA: TGTGCCTGGGGGAACGCGGGTGAGCAGTTCTTC. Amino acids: CAWGNAGEQFF.

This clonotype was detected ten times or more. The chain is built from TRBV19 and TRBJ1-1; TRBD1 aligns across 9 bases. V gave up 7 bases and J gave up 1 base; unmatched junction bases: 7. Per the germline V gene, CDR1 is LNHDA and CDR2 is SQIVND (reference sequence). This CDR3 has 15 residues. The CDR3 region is CASTPGQGRNTEAFF. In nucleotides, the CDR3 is TGTGCCAGTACCCCCGGACAGGGGAGGAACACTGAAGCTTTCTTT.

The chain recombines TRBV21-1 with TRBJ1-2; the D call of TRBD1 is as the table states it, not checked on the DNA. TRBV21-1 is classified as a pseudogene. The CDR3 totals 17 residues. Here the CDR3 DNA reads TGTGCCAGCAGCAAAGTATGGGACAGGGCCGCTAACTATGGCTACACCTTC. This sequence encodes CASSKVWDRAANYGYTF.

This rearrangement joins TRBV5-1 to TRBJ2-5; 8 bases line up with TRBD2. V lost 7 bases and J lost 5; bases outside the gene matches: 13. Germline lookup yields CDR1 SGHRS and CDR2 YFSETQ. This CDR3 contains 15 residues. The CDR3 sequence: CASRTGTSWRETQYF. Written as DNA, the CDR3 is TGCGCCAGCCGAACGGGGACTAGTTGGAGGGAGACCCAGTACTTC.

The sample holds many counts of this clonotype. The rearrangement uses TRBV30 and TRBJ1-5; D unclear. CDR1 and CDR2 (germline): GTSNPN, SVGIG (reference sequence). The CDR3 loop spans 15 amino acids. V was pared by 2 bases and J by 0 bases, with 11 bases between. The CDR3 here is CAWSPGVNSNQPQHF. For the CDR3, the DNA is TGTGCCTGGAGTCCGGGAGTAAATAGCAATCAGCCCCAGCATTTT.

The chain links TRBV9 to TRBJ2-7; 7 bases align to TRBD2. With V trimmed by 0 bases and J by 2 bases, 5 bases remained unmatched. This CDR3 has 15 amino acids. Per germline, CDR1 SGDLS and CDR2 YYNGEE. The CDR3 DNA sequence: TGTGCCAGCAGCGTAGGCCTAGCGGACGCCTACGAGCAGTACTTC. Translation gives CASSVGLADAYEQYF.

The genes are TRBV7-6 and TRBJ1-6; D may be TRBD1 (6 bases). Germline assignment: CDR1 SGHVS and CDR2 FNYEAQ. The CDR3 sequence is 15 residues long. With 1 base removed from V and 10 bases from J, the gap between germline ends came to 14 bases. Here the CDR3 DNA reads TGTGCCAGCAGCTTAGGGGGGGCAATCGGCTCACCCCTCCACTTT. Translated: CASSLGGAIGSPLHF. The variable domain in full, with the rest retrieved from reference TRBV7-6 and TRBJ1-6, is GAGVSQSPRYKVTKRGQDVALRCDPISGHVSLYWYRQALGQGPEFLTYFNYEAQQDKSGLPNDRFSAERPEGSISTLTIQRTEQRDSAMYRCASSLGGAIGSPLHFGNGTRLTVT.

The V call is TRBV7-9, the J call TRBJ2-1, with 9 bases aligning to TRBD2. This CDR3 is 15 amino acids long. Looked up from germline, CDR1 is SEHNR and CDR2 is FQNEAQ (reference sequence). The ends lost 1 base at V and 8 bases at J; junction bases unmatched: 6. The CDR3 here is CASSLGAGGPHEQFF. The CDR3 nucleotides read TGTGCCAGCAGCTTAGGGGCGGGGGGGCCCCATGAGCAGTTCTTC.

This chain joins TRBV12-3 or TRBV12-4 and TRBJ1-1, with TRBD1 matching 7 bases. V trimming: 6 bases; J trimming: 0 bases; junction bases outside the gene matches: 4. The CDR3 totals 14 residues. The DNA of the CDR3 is TGTGCCAGCAGCCAGGACAGGTTGAACACTGAAGCTTTCTTT. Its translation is CASSQDRLNTEAFF.

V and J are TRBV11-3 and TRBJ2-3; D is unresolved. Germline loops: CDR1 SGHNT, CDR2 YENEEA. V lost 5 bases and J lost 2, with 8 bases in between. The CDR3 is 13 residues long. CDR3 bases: TGTGCCAGCAGCAACGGGTACACAGATACGCAGTATTTT. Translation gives CASSNGYTDTQYF.

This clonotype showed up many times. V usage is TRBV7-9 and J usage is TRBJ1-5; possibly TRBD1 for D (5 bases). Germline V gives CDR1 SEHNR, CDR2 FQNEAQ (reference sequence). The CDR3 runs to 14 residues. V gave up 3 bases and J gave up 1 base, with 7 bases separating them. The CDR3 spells CASSLEGSNQPQHF. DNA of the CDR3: TGTGCCAGCAGCTTGGAGGGGAGCAATCAGCCCCAGCATTTT.